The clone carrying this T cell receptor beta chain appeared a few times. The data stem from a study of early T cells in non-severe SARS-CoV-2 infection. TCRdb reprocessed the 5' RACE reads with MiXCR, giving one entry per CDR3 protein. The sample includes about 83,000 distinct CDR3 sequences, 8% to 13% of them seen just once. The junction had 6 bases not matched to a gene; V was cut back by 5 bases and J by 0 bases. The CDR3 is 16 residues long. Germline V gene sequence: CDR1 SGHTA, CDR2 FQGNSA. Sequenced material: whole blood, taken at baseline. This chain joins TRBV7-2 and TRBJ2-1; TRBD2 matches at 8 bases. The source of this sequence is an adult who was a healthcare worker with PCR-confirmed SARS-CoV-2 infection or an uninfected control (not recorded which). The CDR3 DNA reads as TGTGCCAGCAGCGCGATGAGCGGGAGCTCCTACAATGAGCAGTTCTTC. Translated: CASSAMSGSSYNEQFF. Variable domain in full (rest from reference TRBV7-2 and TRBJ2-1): GAGVSQSPSNKVTEKGKDVELRCDPISGHTALYWYRQSLGQGLEFLIYFQGNSAPDKSGLPSDRFSAERTGGSVSTLTIQRTQQEDSAVYLCASSAMSGSSYNEQFFGPGTRLTVL.